This T cell receptor beta chain appears in the sequencing data of a study of T cell responses to AZD1222 COVID-19 vaccine. Trimming removed 0 bases at V and 8 bases at J, with 9 bases between. Germline-derived CDR1 and CDR2 are SGHRS and YFSETQ. The CDR3 loop spans 13 amino acids. Details on this clone: Its antigen is unknown.

Sequenced by immunoSEQ multiplex PCR; TCRdb stores in-frame clones only, minus some. Among 150,000 to 200,000 clones listed, about 91% were seen once. Whole-study findings and limits: Donors were largely white British and mainly female; clonal diversity was possibly underestimated. The breadth and depth of Spike-specific TCRs increased once two AZD1222 doses had been given.

The sample in question was peripheral blood, obtained 28 days after the second AZD1222 dose. This rearrangement joins TRBV5-1 to TRBJ2-1, with a possible D match to TRBD2 (5 bases). The origin of this receptor is an adult who received the AZD1222 COVID-19 vaccine. The CDR3 spells CASSLGGLDEQFF. The CDR3 nucleotides read TGCGCCAGCAGCTTGGGCGGGCTCGATGAGCAGTTCTTC.